This TCR beta chain was found in a study of blood T cells in healthy people across ages. Together with a sample-barcoded 5' primer, a J-beta primer mix was included in a second PCR lasting roughly 7 to 11 cycles. In TCRdb, the 5' RACE reads were re-called with MiXCR into one record per CDR3 protein. The repertoire consists of some 700,000 distinct CDR3 sequences, with about 20% occurring once and the leading ten covering roughly 22%. Per sample, no less than 5 micrograms of total RNA were extracted. Study observations and caveats: Unknown donor CMV status possibly confounded expanded clonotype changes. No conclusive comparison of naive versus antigen-experienced cells was possible with unsorted PBMCs.

Per the germline V gene, CDR1 is SGHRS and CDR2 is YFSETQ. The CDR3 totals 18 residues. Trimming cost V 3 bases and J 3 bases, with 24 bases left between them. A word on this clonotype: Its specificity is not known.

V is TRBV5-1 and J is TRBJ2-5, with D unresolved. The sample taken for sequencing was blood. The receptor was derived from an older man in good health. CDR3 in amino acids: CASSYGTLLVPREETQYF. Here the CDR3 DNA reads TGCGCCAGCAGCTACGGCACGTTGTTAGTACCGAGAGAAGAGACCCAGTACTTC. The full variable domain, completed using reference TRBV5-1 and TRBJ2-5, is KAGVTQTPRYLIKTRGQQVTLSCSPISGHRSVSWYQQTPGQGLQFLFEYFSETQRNKGNFPGRFSGRQFSNSRSEMNVSTLELGDSALYLCASSYGTLLVPREETQYFGPGTRLLVL.